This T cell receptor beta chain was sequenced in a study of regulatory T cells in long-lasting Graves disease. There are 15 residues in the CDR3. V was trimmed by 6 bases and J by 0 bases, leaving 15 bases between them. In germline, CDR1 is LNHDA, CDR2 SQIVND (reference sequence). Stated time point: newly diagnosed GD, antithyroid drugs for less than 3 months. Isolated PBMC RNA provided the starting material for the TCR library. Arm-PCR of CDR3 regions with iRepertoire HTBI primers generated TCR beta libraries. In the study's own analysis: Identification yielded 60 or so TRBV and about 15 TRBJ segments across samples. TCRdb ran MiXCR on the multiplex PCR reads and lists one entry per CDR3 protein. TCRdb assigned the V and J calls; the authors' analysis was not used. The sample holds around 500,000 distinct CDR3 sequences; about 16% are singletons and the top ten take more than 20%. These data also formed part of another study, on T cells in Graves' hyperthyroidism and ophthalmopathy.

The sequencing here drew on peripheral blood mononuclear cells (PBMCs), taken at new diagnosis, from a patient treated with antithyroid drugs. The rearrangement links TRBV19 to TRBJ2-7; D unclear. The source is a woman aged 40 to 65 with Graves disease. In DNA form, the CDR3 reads TGTGCCAGTAGCACGATGGGTCTACACTCCTACGAGCAGTACTTC. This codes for CASSTMGLHSYEQYF.